This T cell receptor (beta chain) was observed in a study of blood T cell repertoires in COVID-19. For the study at large: Donors in the United States, Italy and Spain gave samples during acute or convalescent COVID-19. The cDNA or gDNA used as material had been derived from T cells, B-cell-depleted T cells, or PBMCs.

This CDR3 region has 15 residues. V lost 5 bases and J lost 0; bases outside the gene matches: 6. Per the germline V gene, CDR1 is SQVTM and CDR2 is ANQGSEA. Under the authors' procedure: Scientists estimated how many nucleated cells there were by amplifying reference gene primers. Method: immunoSEQ multiplex PCR; TCRdb's copy keeps in-frame clones and lacks some. V and J calls and clone size come straight from that table; D and trimming were deduced from the DNA. The data show around 140,000 clones, about 91% seen once. This chain connects TRBV29-1 to TRBJ2-2; 7 positions agree with TRBD1. Sequencing was carried out using peripheral blood. The source of this sequence is a man in his forties or fifties with acute or convalescent COVID-19. The CDR3 reads CSVNVGGPNTGELFF. The CDR3 bases are TGCAGCGTTAATGTAGGGGGCCCGAACACCGGGGAGCTGTTTTTT.